One sample yielded the 2 T cell receptor beta chains listed below, sequenced in a study of T cell responses to AZD1222 COVID-19 vaccine (dated by TCRdb to 2020 to 2023). Library preparation used the immunoSEQ multiplex PCR assay. TCRdb re-hosts the immuneACCESS table, in-frame sequences only. Its copies lack some clones; in the studies checked, an unresolved V gene accounts for under half of them, and the cause for the rest is not known. For this sample the table gives 100,000 to 120,000 clones, of which 94% were detected only once. 2.9% of the sample lies in the top ten. Interpreted using the paper, the time point label stands for: about 28 days (+/-7) after the second vaccine dose. The sequenced sample was peripheral blood, obtained 28 days after the second AZD1222 dose. Source of these receptors: an adult who received the AZD1222 COVID-19 vaccine.

The V call is TRBV18, the J call TRBJ1-1; 7 bases align to TRBD1. CDR3 size: 14 residues. CDR1 KGHSH and CDR2 LQKENI come from the germline V gene. With V trimmed by 0 bases and J by 7 bases, 5 bases remained unmatched. CDR3 residues: CASSPPSRDSEAFF. The CDR3 nucleotides are TGTGCCAGCTCACCACCGTCCCGGGACAGTGAAGCTTTCTTT.

The chain has TRBV4-1 and TRBJ2-6; D is undetermined. CDR1 is MGHRA and CDR2 is YSYEKL in the germline V gene. V gave up 7 bases and J gave up 0 bases, with 4 bases separating them. The CDR3 runs 13 residues. CDR3 DNA sequence: TGCGCCAGCAAGGGCTCTGGGGCCAACGTCCTGACTTTC. It is translated as CASKGSGANVLTF.